This TCR beta chain was documented in a study of T-cell reconstitution after alpha-beta-depleted transplantation in children. This clonotype occurred many times. The CDR3 loop spans 13 amino acids. Germline V gene lookup returns CDR1 MNHEY and CDR2 SMNVEV (reference sequence). Trimming took 5 bases from V and 8 from J; bases not matched to a gene: 4. The library targeted TCRbeta and was prepared with unique molecular identifiers. MiXCR was run by TCRdb on the PCR reads, yielding one entry per CDR3 protein. The sample contains roughly 200,000 distinct CDR3 sequences, 8% to 9.5% of which appear only once.

The chain links TRBV27 to TRBJ1-4, with 8 bases fitting TRBD1. The origin of this receptor is a human donor who donated a stem cell graft to a child with acute lymphoblastic leukemia. The source was PBMCs from the stem cell graft donor, collected from the stem cell graft. In DNA form, the CDR3 reads TGTGCCAGCAGTAAACGACAGGGGGAAAAACTGTTTTTT. Encoded protein: CASSKRQGEKLFF.